These 11 T cell receptor beta chains were all obtained from the same sample, sequenced in a study of shared clonotypes between healthy human individuals. Profiling relied on immunoSEQ multiplex PCR, and the TCRdb table lists in-frame clones only, not all of them. The sample consists of fewer than 2.5 million clones, roughly 93% of them appearing once. The sample was naive CD4+ T cells from PBMCs. Subset indicated: CD45RA+ positively selected. Every receptor here comes from a man in his late teens or twenties in good health. Some clones in this sample may be carry-over from other donors' samples.

This chain connects TRBV5-4 to TRBJ2-1; the D gene is possibly TRBD2 (7 bases). The CDR3 length is 16 residues. In germline, CDR1 is SGHNT, CDR2 YYREEE (reference sequence). V was clipped by 6 bases and J by 10 bases, with 26 bases between them. CDR3 nucleotide sequence: TGTGCCAGCACCCCTCCGGAGGGGGGGGCGGTCCCGGAGCAGTTCTTC. It codes for CASTPPEGGAVPEQFF.

The genes are TRBV11-2 and TRBJ2-5, with D hard to call. This CDR3 is built from 15 residues. Trimming stripped 2 bases from V and 1 base from J, with 11 bases between. Germline V gene data show CDR1 as SGHAT and CDR2 as FQNNGV. This CDR3 reads CASSLRVQSQETQYF. CDR3 nucleotide sequence: TGTGCCAGCAGCTTAAGGGTCCAGTCCCAAGAGACCCAGTACTTC.

CDR3 residues: CASSETRQRSHQETQYF. CDR3 DNA: TGTGCCAGCAGTGAAACCCGACAGCGGAGTCACCAAGAGACCCAGTACTTC. V and J are TRBV2 and TRBJ2-5; D could derive from TRBD1 or TRBD2 (5 bases each). The CDR3 sequence is 17 residues long. CDR1 is SNHLY and CDR2 is FYNNEI in the germline V gene. The ends were cut back, 2 bases at V and 0 bases at J, with 16 bases in the middle.

As concerns this clone: Other nucleotide sequences in the sample specify the same CDR3. J is TRBJ2-5 and V is TRBV5-1, with 16 bases that match TRBD2. In germline, CDR1 is SGHRS, CDR2 YFSETQ. V lost 4 bases, J lost 4 bases, and 1 base stayed unmatched. CDR3 length equals 15 residues. DNA for the CDR3: TGCGCCAGCAGCGGGACTAGCGGGAGGGGAGAGACCCAGTACTTC. Translating it yields CASSGTSGRGETQYF. Together with reference TRBV5-1 and TRBJ2-5, the CDR3 gives the full variable domain: KAGVTQTPRYLIKTRGQQVTLSCSPISGHRSVSWYQQTPGQGLQFLFEYFSETQRNKGNFPGRFSGRQFSNSRSEMNVSTLELGDSALYLCASSGTSGRGETQYFGPGTRLLVL.

As concerns this clone: The same CDR3 is also encoded by other DNA sequences in this sample. CDR3 protein: CASSYLGNEKLFF. CDR3 nucleotide sequence: TGTGCCAGCAGTTACCTGGGGAATGAAAAACTGTTTTTT. The chain has TRBV6-5 and TRBJ1-4; D not certain. Trimming removed 2 bases from V and 5 bases from J, with 6 bases in between. Looked up from germline, CDR1 is MNHEY and CDR2 is SVGAGI. The CDR3 has 13 residues.

The gene calls are TRBV2 and TRBJ1-4, with D maybe TRBD1 (5 bases). V was shortened by 2 bases and J by 1 base, with 8 bases between the two germline ends. Per germline, CDR1 SNHLY and CDR2 FYNNEI. CDR3 length: 15 amino acids. CDR3 DNA: TGTGCCAGCAGTGAAACGGGGGTAACTAATGAAAAACTGTTTTTT. Translating it yields CASSETGVTNEKLFF.

The chain has TRBV19 and TRBJ2-2; 7 bases match TRBD2. V was pared by 4 bases and J by 6 bases, with 2 bases of the junction left unmatched. Germline V gene data show CDR1 as LNHDA and CDR2 as SQIVND (reference sequence). The length of the CDR3 is 13 residues. This CDR3 is CASSSGRAGELFF. The CDR3 DNA sequence: TGTGCCAGTAGTAGCGGGAGAGCCGGGGAGCTGTTTTTT.

The chain is built from TRBV27 and TRBJ2-3; TRBD2 matches at 8 bases. Germline V gene data show CDR1 as MNHEY and CDR2 as SMNVEV (reference sequence). The CDR3 contains 15 residues. The trim removed 5 bases at V and 4 bases at J, leaving 8 bases unmatched. DNA of the CDR3: TGTGCCAGCAGTGGGACTAGTCGGAGATCAGATACGCAGTATTTT. Translation: CASSGTSRRSDTQYF.

The rearrangement joins TRBV29-1 to TRBJ2-3; D may be TRBD2 (5 bases). Per germline, CDR1 SQVTM and CDR2 ANQGSEA. This CDR3 contains 11 residues. The V and J ends lost 4 bases and 8 bases respectively, with 10 bases between them. The CDR3 loop reads CSVVEGTTQYF. The DNA of the CDR3 is TGCAGCGTTGTTGAGGGAACTACGCAGTATTTT.

The chain carries TRBV18 and TRBJ1-3, with 8 positions matching TRBD1. The germline CDR1 and CDR2 sequences are KGHSH and LQKENI. There are 15 residues in the CDR3. After removal of 3 bases from V and 3 bases from J, the junction contained 4 bases not matched to a gene. The CDR3, as DNA: TGTGCCAGCTCACCCACAGGGGGTCTTGGAAACACCATATATTTT. Translating it yields CASSPTGGLGNTIYF.

This clone has only a few counts. The V and J genes are TRBV4-1 and TRBJ1-1; a weak D match, TRBD1 (6 bases). Germline V gives CDR1 MGHRA, CDR2 YSYEKL. Deletions cut 3 bases from V and 6 bases from J, with 14 bases between. The CDR3 runs 14 residues. CDR3 protein: CASSHLTDRSEAFF. Written as DNA, the CDR3 is TGCGCCAGCAGCCATCTGACAGACAGGTCTGAAGCTTTCTTT.